This TCR beta chain was sequenced during a study of control samples from healthy donors and cancer patients. Only in-frame clones appear in the TCRdb table, and some are missing; sequencing was by immunoSEQ multiplex PCR. The table records roughly 220,000 clones, roughly 94% of them present only once. CDR1 SGHVS and CDR2 FNYEAQ come from the germline V gene. The CDR3 has 18 residues. The V end lost 2 bases, the J end lost 3 bases, and 20 bases lay between the germline ends. The chain has TRBV7-6 and TRBJ1-5, with D possibly matching TRBD1 (6 bases). Specimen: blood. The TCR originated in a man between 50 and 59 years old in good health. CDR3 loop: CASSLSSYYREDNQPQHF. CDR3 DNA: TGTGCCAGCAGCTTAAGTTCTTATTACAGGGAGGACAATCAGCCCCAGCATTTT.